This is a list of T cell receptor beta chains from one sample in a study of shared clonotypes between healthy human individuals. The method was immunoSEQ multiplex PCR; TCRdb's version includes in-frame clones alone and lacks a portion of them. This table has millions of clones, about 92% appearing once. Sequenced: naive CD4+ T cells from PBMCs. The receptors were sampled from a man between 18 and 29 years old in good health. Some clones in this sample may be carry-over from other donors' samples. CDR3s include the opening cysteine and the closing phenylalanine or tryptophan. The order of the fields is D gene, clone size, V gene, J gene, CDR3 DNA, CDR3 protein. A D gene is named only where the DNA matches it firmly. Clone size is given for some rows only: seen once, a few or many times, or a class if the clone is expanded.

d_gene: TRBD1
abundance: -
v_gene: TRBV28
j_gene: TRBJ1-5
CDR3nt: TGTGCCAGCAGTTTGGCCGACAGGGGTCGGAATCAGCCCCAGCATTTT
CDR3aa: CASSLADRGRNQPQHF

d_gene: -
abundance: -
v_gene: TRBV28
j_gene: TRBJ1-2
CDR3nt: TGTGCCAGCAGTCGCATTGACAGCTATGGCTACACCTTC
CDR3aa: CASSRIDSYGYTF

d_gene: TRBD1
abundance: -
v_gene: TRBV5-8
j_gene: TRBJ2-7
CDR3nt: TGTGCCAGCAGCCGCTCGACAGGGGCCTACGAGCAGTACTTC
CDR3aa: CASSRSTGAYEQYF

d_gene: TRBD2
abundance: -
v_gene: TRBV19
j_gene: TRBJ2-6
CDR3nt: TGTGCCAGTGGTTATGGTGGACTAGCTGGGGCCAACGTCCTGACTTTC
CDR3aa: CASGYGGLAGANVLTF

d_gene: TRBD1
abundance: -
v_gene: TRBV7-2
j_gene: TRBJ2-5
CDR3nt: TGTGCCAGCAGCTTACAGGGGGTTGAGGAGACCCAGTACTTC
CDR3aa: CASSLQGVEETQYF

d_gene: -
abundance: -
v_gene: TRBV5-1
j_gene: TRBJ1-3
CDR3nt: TGCGCCAGCAGCTCCCACCCAGACAGTAACACCATATATTTT
CDR3aa: CASSSHPDSNTIYF

d_gene: TRBD1
abundance: -
v_gene: TRBV18
j_gene: TRBJ2-5
CDR3nt: TGTGCCAGCTCATCCTCGACAGGGGCGGAGACCCAGTACTTC
CDR3aa: CASSSSTGAETQYF

d_gene: -
abundance: -
v_gene: TRBV9
j_gene: TRBJ2-7
CDR3nt: TGTGCCAGCAGCGTAGCCGGGACCACCTACGAGCAGTACTTC
CDR3aa: CASSVAGTTYEQYF

d_gene: TRBD2
abundance: -
v_gene: TRBV2
j_gene: TRBJ2-1
CDR3nt: TGTGCCACTACACTAGCGGGATTGTCCTACAATGAGCAGTTCTTC
CDR3aa: CATTLAGLSYNEQFF

d_gene: -
abundance: -
v_gene: TRBV18
j_gene: TRBJ2-3
CDR3nt: TGTGCCAGCTCACCTAGCGATCCAGATACGCAGTATTTT
CDR3aa: CASSPSDPDTQYF

d_gene: TRBD1
abundance: -
v_gene: TRBV6-1
j_gene: TRBJ1-1
CDR3nt: TGTGCCAGCAGTGCACAGGGGGCCGGCACTGAAGCTTTCTTT
CDR3aa: CASSAQGAGTEAFF

d_gene: TRBD1
abundance: -
v_gene: TRBV9
j_gene: TRBJ1-3
CDR3nt: TGTGCCAGCAGCGTAGCTGGACAGGGGGATGGAAACACCATATATTTT
CDR3aa: CASSVAGQGDGNTIYF

d_gene: TRBD1
abundance: once
v_gene: TRBV25-1
j_gene: TRBJ2-5
CDR3nt: TGTGCCAGCAGTGAAGGGACAGGGAATTTTGAGACCCAGTACTTC
CDR3aa: CASSEGTGNFETQYF

d_gene: -
abundance: -
v_gene: TRBV11-2
j_gene: TRBJ2-7
CDR3nt: TGTGCCAGCAGCGTCTGGAGCGGAAACTACGAGCAGTACTTC
CDR3aa: CASSVWSGNYEQYF

d_gene: -
abundance: -
v_gene: TRBV7-9
j_gene: TRBJ1-1
CDR3nt: TGTGCCAGCAGCCGGGCCGGATCAGGTAACACTGAAGCTTTCTTT
CDR3aa: CASSRAGSGNTEAFF

d_gene: -
abundance: once
v_gene: TRBV19
j_gene: TRBJ1-2
CDR3nt: TGTGCCAGTAGAAAGTCGGGGGGACACTATGGCTACACCTTC
CDR3aa: CASRKSGGHYGYTF